The sequence of this TCR beta chain was determined in a study of T cells in Graves' hyperthyroidism and ophthalmopathy. For Graves' hyperthyroidism to be stable, ophthalmopathy could not progress within 18 months. The PBMCs were taken from 10 ml of fresh peripheral blood. In this sample, this clonotype turned up many times. RNA transcripts were the template for amplifying TCR beta CDR3 regions. Researchers ran a first-round RT-PCR on the TCR CDR3 using the HTBI primer set. Each CDR3 protein gets one entry after TCRdb re-called the multiplex PCR reads with MiXCR. The sample has around 500,000 distinct CDR3 sequences; around 15% are singletons. The V and J ends lost 1 base and 1 base, in that order; junction bases with no gene match: 6. Germline CDR1 reads SGHNT; CDR2 reads YENEEA. CDR3 length: 16 amino acids.

The chain couples TRBV11-3 to TRBJ2-5, with 7 bases lining up with TRBD2. The receptor comes from a woman aged 18-30 years with Graves' hyperthyroidism. Sequenced sample: blood. The CDR3 sequence: CASSLGAGDFQETQYF. In nucleotides, the CDR3 is TGTGCCAGCAGCTTAGGGGCGGGAGACTTCCAAGAGACCCAGTACTTC.